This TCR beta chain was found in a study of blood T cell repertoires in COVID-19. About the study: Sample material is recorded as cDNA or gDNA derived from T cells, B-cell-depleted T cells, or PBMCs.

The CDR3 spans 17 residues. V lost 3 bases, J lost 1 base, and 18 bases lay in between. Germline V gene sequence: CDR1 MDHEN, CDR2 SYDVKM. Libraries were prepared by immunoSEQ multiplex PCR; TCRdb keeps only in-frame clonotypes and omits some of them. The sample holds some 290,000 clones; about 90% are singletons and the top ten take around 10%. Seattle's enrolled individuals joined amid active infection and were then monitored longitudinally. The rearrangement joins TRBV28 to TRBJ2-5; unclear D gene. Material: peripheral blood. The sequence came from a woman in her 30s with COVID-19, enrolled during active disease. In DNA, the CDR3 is TGTGCCAGCAGTTTTCTTCCGGGTTCCACGGGCCAAGAGACCCAGTACTTC. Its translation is CASSFLPGSTGQETQYF.